This T cell receptor (beta chain) came from a study of T cell repertoires in ileal Crohn's disease. In the study overall: All patients had surgery for stricturing (about 61%) or penetrating (approximately 39%) disease.

General study points: Clonality above 26.8% at surgery always came with endoscopic recurrence. Active smokers at surgery had more clonal expansions than non-smokers.

About this clone itself: Its target is unknown.

The CDR3 is 13 amino acids. Germline-derived CDR1 and CDR2 are MRHNA and SNTAGT. The V end lost 4 bases, the J end lost 5 bases, and 9 bases lay between the germline ends. The table came from immunoSEQ multiplex PCR; TCRdb's copy has only in-frame clones and leaves some out. This table has around 6,700 clones, about four fifths appearing once. The sequenced sample was ileal tissue. V gene TRBV6-4 combines with J gene TRBJ1-5, with D unclear. This clonotype was obtained from an adult with Crohn's disease. In nucleotides, the CDR3 is TGTGCCAGCAGTGCAGATGAATATCAGCCCCAGCATTTT. This translates into CASSADEYQPQHF.